Below are 10 T cell receptor beta chains sequenced from a single sample in a study of blood T cells in healthy people across ages. Alongside a J-beta primer mix, a sample-barcoded 5' primer served in a second PCR lasting about 7 to 12 cycles. TCRdb analysed the 5' RACE reads with MiXCR anew, one entry per CDR3 protein. This table holds more than 1.4 million distinct CDR3 sequences, roughly 40% found once. Sequencing was carried out using blood. Receptors originate from a woman in her late teens or twenties in good health.

This chain links TRBV2 with TRBJ2-5; 10 bases line up with TRBD2. The germline V gene has CDR1 SNHLY and CDR2 FYNNEI. The CDR3 is 15 amino acids. V was pared by 6 bases and J by 4 bases, with 8 bases of the junction left unmatched. CDR3 in amino acids: CASSQRGGLIETQYF. The CDR3 DNA reads as TGTGCCAGCAGCCAGCGGGGGGGGTTGATAGAGACCCAGTACTTC.

The genes are TRBV9 and TRBJ2-1; 9 nucleotides align to TRBD2. The trim removed 0 bases at V and 2 bases at J, leaving 6 bases unmatched. Per germline, CDR1 SGDLS and CDR2 YYNGEE. The CDR3 extends over 17 amino acids. The CDR3 region is CASSVVSGGPTYNEQFF. DNA of the CDR3: TGTGCCAGCAGCGTAGTTAGCGGGGGTCCCACCTACAATGAGCAGTTCTTC.

This clonotype was picked up a small number of times. The chain uses TRBV29-1 and TRBJ2-1; 12 bases align to TRBD1. The V gene's germline CDR1 is SQVTM and CDR2 ANQGSEA. V was clipped by 1 base and J by 7 bases; unmatched bases: 5. This CDR3 region has 15 residues. The CDR3 DNA reads TGCAGCGTTGAAGGTGGGACAGGGGGCCCAAATGAGCAGTTCTTC. Translated, it gives CSVEGGTGGPNEQFF.

This clonotype was found a few times. The gene calls are TRBV6-6 and TRBJ2-5; no reliable D call. Germline V gives CDR1 MNHNY, CDR2 SVGAGI (reference sequence). Trimming pared 7 bases from V and 5 bases from J, leaving 11 bases between. This CDR3 is built from 12 residues. The CDR3 sequence is CASMAPRETQYF. CDR3 coding DNA: TGTGCCAGCATGGCTCCAAGGGAGACCCAGTACTTC.

This chain uses TRBV2 with TRBJ2-3, with 8 bases lining up with TRBD2. CDR3 length: 15 amino acids. The germline gives CDR1 SNHLY, CDR2 FYNNEI. The ends lost 0 bases at V and 7 bases at J; junction bases unmatched: 6. CDR3 DNA sequence: TGTGCCAGCAGTGAAGCGCTAGCGGGTTCATATACGCAGTATTTT. Translating gives CASSEALAGSYTQYF.

This clonotype appeared once. A junction boundary mismatches the germline segment, possibly from a read error. J is TRBJ2-2 and V is TRBV20-1, with 11 nucleotides matching TRBD1. CDR3 size: 15 residues. Germline V gene sequence: CDR1 DFQATT, CDR2 SNEGSKA (reference sequence). In DNA form, the CDR3 reads TGCAGTGCTCTTTCCGGACAGGGGGCATCCGGAGAGCTGTTTTTT. Translation gives CSALSGQGASGELFF.

This clonotype has only a few counts. The chain combines TRBV30 with TRBJ2-5, with D possibly being TRBD1 (6 bases). The CDR3 runs 14 residues. Trimming shortened V by 3 bases and J by 0 bases, and 11 bases separated the two germline ends. Germline CDR1 is GTSNPN and CDR2 is SVGIG (reference sequence). The CDR3 nucleotides are TGTGCCTGGAGATGGGGGCCGTACCAAGAGACCCAGTACTTC. Translating gives CAWRWGPYQETQYF. Using reference TRBV30 and TRBJ2-5 for the parts outside the CDR3, the full variable domain is SQTIHQWPATLVQPVGSPLSLECTVEGTSNPNLYWYRQAAGRGLQLLFYSVGIGQISSEVPQNLSASRPQDRQFILSSKKLLLSDSGFYLCAWRWGPYQETQYFGPGTRLLVL.

DNA for the CDR3: TGCAGCGTTGACGGACCAACCAGCTATGGCTACACCTTC. This encodes CSVDGPTSYGYTF. The chain has TRBV29-1 and TRBJ1-2; no reliable D call. Germline-derived CDR1 and CDR2 are SQVTM and ANQGSEA. V was cut by 3 bases and J by 4 bases, with 12 bases left in between. This CDR3 contains 13 residues.

The chain combines TRBV30 with TRBJ2-1; D is uncertain. Trimming stripped 0 bases from V and 7 bases from J, with 4 bases between. Germline V gene lookup returns CDR1 GTSNPN and CDR2 SVGIG (reference sequence). CDR3 length equals 11 residues. The CDR3 region is CAWSVSNEQFF. CDR3 nucleotides: TGTGCCTGGAGTGTTTCGAATGAGCAGTTCTTC.

In this sample, this clonotype turned up a few times. CDR3 in amino acids: CASSTSGTGLLETQYF. For the CDR3, the DNA is TGTGCCAGCAGCACCTCCGGGACAGGGTTGTTGGAGACCCAGTACTTC. The chain recombines TRBV7-6 with TRBJ2-5, with 9 bases that match TRBD1. The J segment lost 5 bases and the V segment lost 5 bases, leaving 12 bases of the junction unmatched. This CDR3 comprises 16 residues. Germline lookup yields CDR1 SGHVS and CDR2 FNYEAQ.